A single sample gave rise to the 14 T cell receptor beta chains below, sequenced in a study of blood T cell repertoires in COVID-19. The table came from immunoSEQ multiplex PCR; TCRdb's copy has only in-frame clones and leaves some out. The table has 250,000 or so clones, over 80% seen once. Specimen: peripheral blood. Every receptor here comes from a woman between 40 and 55 years old who had recovered from COVID-19.

This rearrangement joins TRBV6-2 or TRBV6-3 to TRBJ1-1; 7 positions match TRBD1. Germline CDR1 is MNHEY and CDR2 is SVGEGT. The J segment lost 4 bases and the V segment lost 4 bases, leaving 15 bases of the junction unmatched. The CDR3 spans 17 residues. CDR3 loop: CASSWRGPLTRTTEAFF. CDR3 coding DNA: TGTGCCAGCAGTTGGAGGGGGCCTCTAACCAGAACCACTGAAGCTTTCTTT.

The chain employs TRBV27 and TRBJ1-5; D is undetermined. This CDR3 spans 13 amino acids. Trimming stripped 3 bases from V and 3 bases from J, with 6 bases between. Per the germline V gene, CDR1 is MNHEY and CDR2 is SMNVEV (reference sequence). The CDR3 protein is CASSFGVNQPQHF. DNA of the CDR3: TGTGCCAGCAGTTTTGGAGTCAATCAGCCCCAGCATTTT.

The J gene is TRBJ1-5, the V gene TRBV2; the match to TRBD1 covers 7 bases. J was trimmed by 2 bases and V by 2 bases; bases with no gene match: 6. CDR1 and CDR2 (germline): SNHLY, FYNNEI. The CDR3 length is 16 residues. CDR3 nucleotide sequence: TGTGCCAGCAGTGAATGGCAGGGGGGAGGCAATCAGCCCCAGCATTTT. Translated: CASSEWQGGGNQPQHF.

This clone was observed once. The DNA of the CDR3 is TGTGCCAGCAGTTCCCGGGACAGGGGGCTTTCCACCTTC. Residues: CASSSRDRGLSTF. The chain joins TRBV28 to TRBJ1-2; 12 nucleotides align to TRBD1. After removal of 4 bases from V and 13 bases from J, the junction contained 7 bases not matched to a gene. The CDR3 sequence is 13 residues long. Germline V gene data show CDR1 as MDHEN and CDR2 as SYDVKM.

This clone came up once. The genes are TRBV11-2 and TRBJ2-7; TRBD2 might be the D (6 bases). Trimming shortened V by 0 bases and J by 3 bases, and 18 bases separated the two germline ends. CDR3 length: 17 amino acids. From germline, CDR1 is SGHAT and CDR2 FQNNGV. CDR3 loop: CASSLDLGRGARYEQYF. The CDR3 DNA reads as TGTGCCAGCAGCTTAGATCTTGGGCGGGGCGCTCGCTACGAGCAGTACTTC.

The J gene is TRBJ1-2, the V gene TRBV2, with 7 bases that match TRBD1. From germline, CDR1 is SNHLY and CDR2 FYNNEI. The length of the CDR3 is 12 residues. V was clipped by 10 bases and J by 3 bases; unmatched bases: 5. CDR3 sequence: CATTGVYYGYTF. The CDR3 region has the DNA TGTGCCACCACAGGGGTTTACTATGGCTACACCTTC.

The V gene is TRBV3-1 (or the pseudogene TRBV3-2), the J gene TRBJ1-4; 8 bases line up with TRBD1. This CDR3 has 15 residues. The ends lost 4 bases at V and 8 bases at J; junction bases unmatched: 9. Germline CDR1 reads LGHDT; CDR2 reads YNNKEL (reference sequence). The CDR3 loop is CASSRTPGGGEKLFF. CDR3 nucleotide sequence: TGTGCCAGCAGCCGGACGCCAGGGGGCGGAGAAAAACTGTTTTTT.

The CDR3 sequence: CASSIGGSGYTF. CDR3 nucleotides: TGTGCCAGCAGTATAGGAGGGAGCGGCTACACCTTC. The chain couples TRBV6-6 to TRBJ1-2; D is unresolved. Trimming took off 5 bases at V and 8 bases at J, with 12 bases between the two ends. Germline CDR1 and CDR2: MNHNY and SVGAGI (reference sequence). The CDR3 runs to 12 residues.

V usage is TRBV2 and J usage is TRBJ1-4; D not certain. The ends were cut back, 2 bases at V and 5 bases at J, with 15 bases in the middle. The CDR3 contains 16 residues. Germline CDR1 reads SNHLY; CDR2 reads FYNNEI. This chain's CDR3 is CASSELYRRLNEKLFF. The CDR3 coding sequence is TGTGCCAGCAGTGAATTGTATAGGCGGCTAAATGAAAAACTGTTTTTT.

The chain recombines TRBV7-9 with TRBJ2-3, with TRBD2 identical over 10 bases. With V trimmed by 5 bases and J by 3 bases, 11 bases remained unmatched. This CDR3 region has 17 residues. Germline V gene data show CDR1 as SEHNR and CDR2 as FQNEAQ (reference sequence). The CDR3 nucleotides are TGTGCCAGCAGCCAACCCCAAGCGGGGGGGTATACAGATACGCAGTATTTT. This gives the protein CASSQPQAGGYTDTQYF.

The chain recombines TRBV6-2 or TRBV6-3 with TRBJ1-5; D unresolved. This CDR3 has 15 amino acids. The germline CDR1 and CDR2 sequences are MNHEY and SVGEGT. V lost 3 bases and J 5 bases, leaving 14 bases between the germline ends. The CDR3 protein is CASSYLVNKDQPQHF. In nucleotides, the CDR3 is TGTGCCAGCAGTTATCTAGTCAACAAGGATCAGCCCCAGCATTTT.

The chain uses TRBV7-2 and TRBJ2-7, with TRBD1 matching over 8 bases. The CDR3 has 16 residues. CDR1 and CDR2 (germline): SGHTA, FQGNSA. J was trimmed by 6 bases and V by 1 base; bases with no gene match: 11. The chain's CDR3 is CASSLEVGQGMREQYF. Here the CDR3 DNA reads TGTGCCAGCAGCTTAGAGGTAGGACAGGGTATGCGCGAGCAGTACTTC.

The chain uses TRBV12-5 and TRBJ2-1, with a possible D match to TRBD2 (7 bases). Germline V gives CDR1 LGHNT, CDR2 FRNRAP. The CDR3 is 16 amino acids. Trimming pared 2 bases from V and 7 bases from J, leaving 18 bases between. The CDR3 is CASGLQKPKGGNEQFF. The CDR3 DNA reads TGTGCTAGTGGTTTGCAAAAGCCGAAGGGGGGGAATGAGCAGTTCTTC. Together with reference TRBV12-5 and TRBJ2-1, the CDR3 gives the full variable domain: DARVTQTPRHKVTEMGQEVTMRCQPILGHNTVFWYRQTMMQGLELLAYFRNRAPLDDSGMPKDRFSAEMPDATLATLKIQPSEPRDSAVYFCASGLQKPKGGNEQFFGPGTRLTVL.

This rearrangement joins TRBV6-5 to TRBJ1-3; D is undetermined. Trimming removed 2 bases from V and 4 bases from J, with 12 bases in between. The CDR3 runs 15 residues. Germline V gene lookup returns CDR1 MNHEY and CDR2 SVGAGI. The CDR3 nucleotides read TGTGCCAGCAGTTACGAGGCTCCGGAAGGAAACACCATATATTTT. It is translated as CASSYEAPEGNTIYF.